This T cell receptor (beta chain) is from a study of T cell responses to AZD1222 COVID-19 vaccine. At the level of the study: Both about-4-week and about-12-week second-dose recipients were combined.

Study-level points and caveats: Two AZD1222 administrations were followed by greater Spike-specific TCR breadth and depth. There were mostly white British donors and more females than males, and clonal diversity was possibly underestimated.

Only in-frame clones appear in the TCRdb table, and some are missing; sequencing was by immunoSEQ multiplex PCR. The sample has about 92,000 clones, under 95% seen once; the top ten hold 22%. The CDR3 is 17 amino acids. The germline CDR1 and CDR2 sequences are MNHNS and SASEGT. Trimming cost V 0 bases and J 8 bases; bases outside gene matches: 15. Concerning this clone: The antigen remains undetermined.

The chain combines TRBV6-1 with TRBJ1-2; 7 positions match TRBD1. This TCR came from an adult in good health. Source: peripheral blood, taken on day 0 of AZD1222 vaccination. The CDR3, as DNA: TGTGCCAGCAGTGAAGCGACAGGGTTCAGCCGGGCCTACGGCTACACCTTC. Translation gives CASSEATGFSRAYGYTF.